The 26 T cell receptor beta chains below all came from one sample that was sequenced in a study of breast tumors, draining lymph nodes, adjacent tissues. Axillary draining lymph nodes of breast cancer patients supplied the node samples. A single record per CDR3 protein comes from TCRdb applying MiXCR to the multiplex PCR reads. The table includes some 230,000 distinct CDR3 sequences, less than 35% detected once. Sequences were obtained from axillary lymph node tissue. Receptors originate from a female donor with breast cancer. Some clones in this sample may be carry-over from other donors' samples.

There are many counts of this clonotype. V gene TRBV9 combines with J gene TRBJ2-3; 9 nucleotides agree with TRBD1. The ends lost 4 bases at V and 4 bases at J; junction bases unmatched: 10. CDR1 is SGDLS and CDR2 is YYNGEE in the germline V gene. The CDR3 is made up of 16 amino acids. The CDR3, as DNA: TGTGCCAGCAGCTCGCCGGGACAGGGTTTAGCAGATACGCAGTATTTT. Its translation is CASSSPGQGLADTQYF.

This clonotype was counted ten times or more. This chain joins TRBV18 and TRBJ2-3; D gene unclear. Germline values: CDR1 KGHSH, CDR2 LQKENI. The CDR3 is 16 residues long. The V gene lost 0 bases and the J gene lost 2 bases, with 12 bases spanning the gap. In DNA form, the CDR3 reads TGTGCCAGCTCACCACCAACGCGCCGACACACAGATACGCAGTATTTT. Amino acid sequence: CASSPPTRRHTDTQYF.

This chain's CDR3 is CASSVQEDYNEQFF. DNA for the CDR3: TGTGCCAGCAGCGTTCAGGAGGACTACAATGAGCAGTTCTTC. The chain is built from TRBV9 and TRBJ2-1, with a possible D match to TRBD2 (5 bases). The CDR3 contains 14 residues. V was cut by 2 bases and J by 3 bases, with 9 bases left in between. The germline V gene has CDR1 SGDLS and CDR2 YYNGEE.

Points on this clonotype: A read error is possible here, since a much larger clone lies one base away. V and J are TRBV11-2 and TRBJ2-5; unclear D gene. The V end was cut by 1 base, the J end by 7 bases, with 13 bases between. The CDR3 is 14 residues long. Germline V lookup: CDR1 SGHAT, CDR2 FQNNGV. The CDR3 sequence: CASSLVTRALTQYF. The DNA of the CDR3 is TGTGCCAGCAGCTTAGTTACAAGGGCCTTGACCCAGTACTTC.

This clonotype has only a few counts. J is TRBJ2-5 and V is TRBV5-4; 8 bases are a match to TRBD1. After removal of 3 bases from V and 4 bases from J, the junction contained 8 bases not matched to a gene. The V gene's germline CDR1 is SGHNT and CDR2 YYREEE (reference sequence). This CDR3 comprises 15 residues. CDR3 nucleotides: TGTGCCAGCAGCTCGGACAGGGCGCCTATAGAGACCCAGTACTTC. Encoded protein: CASSSDRAPIETQYF.

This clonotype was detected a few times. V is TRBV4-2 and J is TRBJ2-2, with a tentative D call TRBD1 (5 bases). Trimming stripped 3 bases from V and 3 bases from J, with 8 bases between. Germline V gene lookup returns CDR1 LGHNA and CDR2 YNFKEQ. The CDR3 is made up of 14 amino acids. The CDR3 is CASSQLRDTGELFF. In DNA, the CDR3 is TGTGCCAGCAGCCAGCTCAGGGACACCGGGGAGCTGTTTTTT.

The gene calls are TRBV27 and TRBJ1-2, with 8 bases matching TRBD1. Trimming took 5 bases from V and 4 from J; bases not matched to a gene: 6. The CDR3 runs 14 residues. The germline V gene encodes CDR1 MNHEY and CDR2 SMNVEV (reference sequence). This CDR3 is CASSTGTGLYGYTF. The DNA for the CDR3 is TGTGCCAGCAGTACCGGGACAGGTCTCTATGGCTACACCTTC.

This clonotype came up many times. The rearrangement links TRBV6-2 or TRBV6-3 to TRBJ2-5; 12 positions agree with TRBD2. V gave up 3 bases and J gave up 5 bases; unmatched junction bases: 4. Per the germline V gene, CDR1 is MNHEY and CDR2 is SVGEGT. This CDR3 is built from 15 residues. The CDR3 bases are TGTGCCAGCAGTTATCTAGCGGGGGGGCGCGAGACCCAGTACTTC. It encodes CASSYLAGGRETQYF.

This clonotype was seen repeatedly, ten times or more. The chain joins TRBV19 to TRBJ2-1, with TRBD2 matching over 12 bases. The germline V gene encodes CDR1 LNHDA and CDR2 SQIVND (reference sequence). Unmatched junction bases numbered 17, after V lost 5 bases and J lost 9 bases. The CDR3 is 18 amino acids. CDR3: CASSSRLAGETRLIEQFF. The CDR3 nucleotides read TGTGCCAGTAGTTCGAGACTAGCGGGGGAGACACGTTTAATTGAGCAGTTCTTC.

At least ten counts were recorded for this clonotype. This CDR3 is CASSIGGRQETQYF. The CDR3 nucleotides are TGTGCCAGTAGTATAGGGGGGCGGCAAGAGACCCAGTACTTC. This chain links TRBV19 with TRBJ2-5, with TRBD1 as a possible D gene (6 bases). Trimming took off 1 base at V and 2 bases at J, with 8 bases between the two ends. The CDR3 has 14 residues. CDR1 is LNHDA and CDR2 is SQIVND in the germline V gene (reference sequence). The full variable domain, with the rest looked up from reference TRBV19 and TRBJ2-5, is DGGITQSPKYLFRKEGQNVTLSCEQNLNHDAMYWYRQDPGQGLRLIYYSQIVNDFQKGDIAEGYSVSREKKESFPLTVTSAQKNPTAFYLCASSIGGRQETQYFGPGTRLLVL.

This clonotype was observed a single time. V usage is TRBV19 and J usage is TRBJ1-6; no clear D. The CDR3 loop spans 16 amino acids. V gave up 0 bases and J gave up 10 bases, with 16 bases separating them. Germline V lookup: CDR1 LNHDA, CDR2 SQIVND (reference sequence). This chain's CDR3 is CASSIDHEGGRSPLHF. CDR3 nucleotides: TGTGCCAGTAGTATAGATCATGAGGGAGGACGGTCACCCCTCCACTTT. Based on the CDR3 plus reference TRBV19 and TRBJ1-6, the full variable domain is DGGITQSPKYLFRKEGQNVTLSCEQNLNHDAMYWYRQDPGQGLRLIYYSQIVNDFQKGDIAEGYSVSREKKESFPLTVTSAQKNPTAFYLCASSIDHEGGRSPLHFGNGTRLTVT.

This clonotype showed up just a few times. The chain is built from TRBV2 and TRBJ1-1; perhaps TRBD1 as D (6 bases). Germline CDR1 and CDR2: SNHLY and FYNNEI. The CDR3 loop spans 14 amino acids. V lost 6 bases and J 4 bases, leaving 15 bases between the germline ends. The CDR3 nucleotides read TGTGCCAGCAGGAATGCCCAAGGGGGCACTGAAGCTTTCTTT. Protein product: CASRNAQGGTEAFF.

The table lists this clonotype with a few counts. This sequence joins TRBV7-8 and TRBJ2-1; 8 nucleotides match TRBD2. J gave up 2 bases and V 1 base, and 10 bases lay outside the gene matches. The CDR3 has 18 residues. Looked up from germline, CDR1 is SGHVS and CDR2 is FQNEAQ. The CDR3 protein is CASSLGAGGRTPYNEQFF. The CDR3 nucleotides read TGTGCCAGCAGCTTAGGTGCCGGCGGGAGGACCCCCTACAATGAGCAGTTCTTC.

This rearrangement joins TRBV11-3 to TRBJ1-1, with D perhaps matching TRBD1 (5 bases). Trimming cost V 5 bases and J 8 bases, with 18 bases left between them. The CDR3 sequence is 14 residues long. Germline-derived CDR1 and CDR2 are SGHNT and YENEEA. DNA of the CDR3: TGTGCCAGCAGCCAACTGACTCTAAGGGGCGAAGCTTTCTTT. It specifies CASSQLTLRGEAFF. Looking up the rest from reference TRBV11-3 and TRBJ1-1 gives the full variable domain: EAGVVQSPRYKIIEKKQPVAFWCNPISGHNTLYWYLQNLGQGPELLIRYENEEAVDDSQLPKDRFSAERLKGVDSTLKIQPAELGDSAVYLCASSQLTLRGEAFFGQGTRLTVV.

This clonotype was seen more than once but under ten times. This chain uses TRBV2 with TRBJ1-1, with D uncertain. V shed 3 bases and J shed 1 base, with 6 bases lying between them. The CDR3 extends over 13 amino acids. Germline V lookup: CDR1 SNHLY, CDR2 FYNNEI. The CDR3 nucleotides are TGTGCCAGCAGTGATAACGAGAACACTGAAGCTTTCTTT. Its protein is CASSDNENTEAFF.

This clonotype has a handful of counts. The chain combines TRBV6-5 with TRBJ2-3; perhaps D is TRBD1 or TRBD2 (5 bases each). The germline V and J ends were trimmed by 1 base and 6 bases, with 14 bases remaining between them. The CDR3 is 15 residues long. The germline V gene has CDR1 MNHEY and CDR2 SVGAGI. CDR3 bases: TGTGCCAGCAGTTACTTTGGGGGTGGGAGTGATACGCAGTATTTT. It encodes CASSYFGGGSDTQYF.

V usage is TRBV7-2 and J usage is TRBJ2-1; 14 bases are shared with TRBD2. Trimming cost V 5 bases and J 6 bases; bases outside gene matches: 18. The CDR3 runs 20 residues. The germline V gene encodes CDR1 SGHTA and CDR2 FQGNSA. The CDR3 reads CASSASSGSTSGRAFNEQFF. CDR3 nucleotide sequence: TGTGCCAGCAGCGCATCCTCAGGTTCGACTAGCGGGAGGGCCTTCAATGAGCAGTTCTTC.

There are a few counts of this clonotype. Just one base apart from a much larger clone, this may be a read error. The CDR3 DNA is TGCAGTGCTCGGGGGTCCCAGGGTGGCTCCACCTTC. Protein product: CSARGSQGGSTF. J is TRBJ1-2 and V is TRBV20-1; TRBD1 is a possible D gene (5 bases). The germline CDR1 and CDR2 sequences are DFQATT and SNEGSKA (reference sequence). CDR3 length equals 12 residues.

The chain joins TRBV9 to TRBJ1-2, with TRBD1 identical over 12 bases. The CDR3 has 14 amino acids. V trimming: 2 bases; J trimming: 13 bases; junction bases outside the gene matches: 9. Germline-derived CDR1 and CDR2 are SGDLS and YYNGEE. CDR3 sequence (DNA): TGTGCCAGCAGCGTTGGGACAGGGGGCCATTTCGTCACCTTC. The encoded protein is CASSVGTGGHFVTF.

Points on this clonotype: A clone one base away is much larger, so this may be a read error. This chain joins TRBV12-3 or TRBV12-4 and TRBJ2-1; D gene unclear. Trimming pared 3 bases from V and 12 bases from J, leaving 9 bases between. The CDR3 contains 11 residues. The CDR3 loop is CASSFGPLQFF. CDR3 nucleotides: TGTGCCAGCAGTTTCGGCCCTTTGCAGTTCTTC.

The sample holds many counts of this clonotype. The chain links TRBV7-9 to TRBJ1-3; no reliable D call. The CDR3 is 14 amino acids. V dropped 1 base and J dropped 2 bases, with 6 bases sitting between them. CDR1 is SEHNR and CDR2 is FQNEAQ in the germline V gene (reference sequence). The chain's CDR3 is CASSLGDAGNTIYF. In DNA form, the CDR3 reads TGTGCCAGCAGCTTAGGGGATGCTGGAAACACCATATATTTT.

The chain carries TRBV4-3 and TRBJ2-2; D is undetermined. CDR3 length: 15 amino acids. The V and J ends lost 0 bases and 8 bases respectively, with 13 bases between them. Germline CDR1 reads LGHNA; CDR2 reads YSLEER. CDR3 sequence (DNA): TGCGCCAGCAGCCAAGATCTAGTAAGGGTAGGGGAGCTGTTTTTT. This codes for CASSQDLVRVGELFF.

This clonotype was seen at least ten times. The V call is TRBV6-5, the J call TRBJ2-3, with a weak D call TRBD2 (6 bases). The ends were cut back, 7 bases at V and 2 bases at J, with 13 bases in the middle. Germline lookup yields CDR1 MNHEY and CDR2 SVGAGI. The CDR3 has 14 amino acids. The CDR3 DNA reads TGTGCCAGCACCCCGGGACTCGACACAGATACGCAGTATTTT. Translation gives CASTPGLDTDTQYF.

CDR3 region: CSARGGLYSYNEQFF. As DNA, the CDR3 is TGCAGTGCTAGAGGCGGACTATACTCCTACAATGAGCAGTTCTTC. This chain uses TRBV20-1 with TRBJ2-1; tentatively, D is TRBD2 (6 bases). CDR1 and CDR2 from the germline V gene are DFQATT and SNEGSKA (reference sequence). The V gene lost 1 base and the J gene lost 0 bases, with 10 bases spanning the gap. The CDR3 has 15 residues.

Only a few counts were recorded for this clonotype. The CDR3 DNA follows: TGCGCCAGCAGGGGAGCAGGGGTGGGCACTGAAGCTTTCTTT. Translating gives CASRGAGVGTEAFF. V is TRBV5-1 and J is TRBJ1-1; a possible D gene is TRBD1 (6 bases). V was pared by 5 bases and J by 4 bases, with 15 bases between. Germline-derived CDR1 and CDR2 are SGHRS and YFSETQ. CDR3 length equals 14 residues.

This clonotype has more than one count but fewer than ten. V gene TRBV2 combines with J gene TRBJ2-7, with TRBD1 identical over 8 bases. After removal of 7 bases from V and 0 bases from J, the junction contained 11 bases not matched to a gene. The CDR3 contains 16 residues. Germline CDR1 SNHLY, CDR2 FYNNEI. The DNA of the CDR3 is TGTGCCAGCAAAAAGGACAGGGACGGCCTCTCCTACGAGCAGTACTTC. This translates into CASKKDRDGLSYEQYF.